This TCR beta chain was recorded in a study of blood T cell repertoires in COVID-19. Study-wide context: PBMCs, B-cell-depleted T cells, or T cells provided the cDNA or gDNA that made up the material.

Measured with immunoSEQ multiplex PCR; TCRdb has only the in-frame clones, and not every one. The sample includes some 190,000 clones, roughly 85% of them seen just once. In its sample, this clone was seen a few times. Material for sequencing was peripheral blood. This sequence was found in a man aged 60-69 years with acute or convalescent COVID-19.

The chain's CDR3 is CASRGTSGSFNEQFF. The CDR3 DNA follows: TGTGCCAGCCGTGGCACTAGCGGGAGTTTCAATGAGCAGTTCTTC. The genes are TRBV28 and TRBJ2-1; TRBD2 matches 11 bases. Germline CDR1 and CDR2: MDHEN and SYDVKM. V dropped 8 bases and J dropped 6; count of bases not matched to a gene: 9. The CDR3 consists of 15 residues.